These 30 T cell receptor beta chains originate from one sample sequenced in a study of blood T cells in healthy people across ages. The use of a sample-barcoded 5' primer and a J-beta primer mix characterized a second PCR of roughly 6 to 11 cycles. TCRdb fed the 5' RACE reads into MiXCR, producing one record per CDR3 protein. The sample includes around 500,000 distinct CDR3 sequences, 40% to 55% seen only once; the top ten take under 30%. Specimen: blood. The receptors here all came from an elderly man in good health.

The V call is TRBV7-2, the J call TRBJ2-5; 12 bases agree with TRBD2. The J call may be incorrect, as the DNA end agrees better with TRBJ2-7. The CDR3 covers 16 residues. Germline values: CDR1 SGHTA, CDR2 FQGNSA. In DNA, the CDR3 is TGTGCCAGCAGCTCCCGGACTAGCGGGGACTTGTACGAGCAGTACTTC. It specifies CASSSRTSGDLYEQYF.

V gene TRBV12-3 or TRBV12-4 combines with J gene TRBJ2-7; D unclear. The CDR3 runs to 15 residues. V was shortened by 3 bases and J by 6 bases, with 18 bases between the two germline ends. The CDR3 reads CASSFGRLPPSEQYF. The DNA for the CDR3 is TGTGCCAGCAGTTTTGGGCGGTTACCCCCTAGCGAGCAGTACTTC.

This clonotype occurred a few times. V is TRBV5-4 and J is TRBJ2-6; D may be TRBD1 or TRBD2 (5 bases each). This CDR3 has 15 residues. Trimming pared 4 bases from V and 4 bases from J, leaving 12 bases between. Germline loops: CDR1 SGHNT, CDR2 YYREEE (reference sequence). The CDR3 loop is CASSRDPLGANVLTF. The CDR3 DNA reads as TGTGCCAGCAGCCGGGACCCGTTGGGGGCCAACGTCCTGACTTTC.

V usage is TRBV20-1 and J usage is TRBJ2-3; TRBD2 agrees at 8 bases. The CDR3 contains 14 residues. Trimming at V came to 2 bases and at J to 2 bases, leaving 3 bases not matched to a gene. Germline lookup yields CDR1 DFQATT and CDR2 SNEGSKA (reference sequence). This chain's CDR3 is CSARRGGPTDTQYF. The CDR3, as DNA: TGCAGTGCTAGACGCGGGGGGCCCACAGATACGCAGTATTTT.

This clonotype was seen only a few times. The genes are TRBV7-2 and TRBJ2-7, with D perhaps TRBD2 (7 bases). Germline V gene data show CDR1 as SGHTA and CDR2 as FQGNSA. Trimming took 5 bases from V and 4 from J, leaving 15 bases between them. The CDR3 is made up of 14 amino acids. CDR3 protein: CASSPHGGPYEQYF. For the CDR3, the DNA is TGTGCCAGCAGCCCCCACGGGGGGCCGTACGAGCAGTACTTC.

About this clonotype: Germline and junction disagree at one end, which may indicate a read error. The chain couples TRBV27 to TRBJ1-1; D is possibly TRBD1 (6 bases). Germline CDR1 MNHEY, CDR2 SMNVEV (reference sequence). The CDR3 runs 14 residues. The CDR3 nucleotides are TGTGCCAACAGTTGGGGAGGCAGGGGCACTGAAGCTTTCTTT. It yields the protein CANSWGGRGTEAFF.

This clonotype turned up a few times. The chain combines TRBV29-1 with TRBJ1-4; 9 nucleotides agree with TRBD1. The V gene's germline CDR1 is SQVTM and CDR2 ANQGSEA. The CDR3 consists of 14 residues. V lost 4 bases to trimming and J lost 5 bases; unmatched junction nucleotides: 5. CDR3 sequence (DNA): TGCAGCGTTGGGGAAGGGACAGGGAATGAAAAACTGTTTTTT. It specifies CSVGEGTGNEKLFF.

This clonotype has just one count. The chain has TRBV28 and TRBJ1-1, with 10 bases aligning to TRBD1. Germline CDR1 and CDR2: MDHEN and SYDVKM. The CDR3 spans 15 residues. V shed 4 bases and J 4 bases; nucleotides not matched to a gene: 6. Here the CDR3 DNA reads TGTGCCAGCAGTTCCGGACAGGGGGACGGCACTGAAGCTTTCTTT. Translated, it gives CASSSGQGDGTEAFF.

The genes are TRBV7-2 and TRBJ2-5, with 9 bases that match TRBD2. From germline, CDR1 is SGHTA and CDR2 FQGNSA. The CDR3 consists of 15 residues. J was trimmed by 5 bases and V by 0 bases; bases with no gene match: 4. CDR3 nucleotides: TGTGCCAGCAGCTTAGCTAGCGGGAGTGTCGAGACCCAGTACTTC. This codes for CASSLASGSVETQYF.

In nucleotides, the CDR3 is TGTGCCAGCAGTCAACACAGGGGGCGAACCAAATCTGGGGCCAACGTCCTGACTTTC. Its protein is CASSQHRGRTKSGANVLTF. The chain combines TRBV12-3 or TRBV12-4 with TRBJ2-6, with TRBD1 identical over 9 bases. The CDR3 is 19 amino acids. V dropped 5 bases and J dropped 1; count of bases not matched to a gene: 12.

CDR3 bases: TGCAGCGTTGGGCGGGAGGGATCCTTGGGCTACACCTTC. Translation gives CSVGREGSLGYTF. The gene calls are TRBV29-1 and TRBJ1-2; no clear D. This CDR3 spans 13 amino acids. Per the germline V gene, CDR1 is SQVTM and CDR2 is ANQGSEA. V shed 4 bases and J shed 8 bases, with 17 bases lying between them.

The J gene is TRBJ2-7, the V gene TRBV6-1; 11 bases line up with TRBD2. The J call may be wrong; the DNA end is better matched by TRBJ2-5. The CDR3 runs 15 residues. Germline V lookup: CDR1 MNHNS, CDR2 SASEGT. The CDR3 sequence: CAGDSGGAWVETQYF. The CDR3 DNA reads as TGTGCCGGGGATAGCGGGGGGGCATGGGTAGAGACCCAGTACTTC.

This clonotype has only a few counts. The chain employs TRBV6-2 or TRBV6-3 and TRBJ1-5, with D tentatively TRBD1 (5 bases). CDR1 and CDR2 from the germline V gene are MNHEY and SVGEGT. Trimming shortened V by 0 bases and J by 0 bases, and 12 bases separated the two germline ends. The CDR3 contains 17 residues. The CDR3 DNA reads as TGTGCCAGCAGTTACTCACCGGGGGAAGTTAGCAATCAGCCCCAGCATTTT. Translation: CASSYSPGEVSNQPQHF.

The genes are TRBV6-5 and TRBJ2-7; no reliable D call. V was pared by 0 bases and J by 7 bases, with 10 bases between. The CDR3 consists of 13 residues. Germline V lookup: CDR1 MNHEY, CDR2 SVGAGI. DNA for the CDR3: TGTGCCAGCAGTTACTCGTCTAGTTGGGAGCAGTACTTC. Translated, it gives CASSYSSSWEQYF.

The V call is TRBV27, the J call TRBJ1-2; perhaps TRBD1 as D (6 bases). The V gene lost 5 bases and the J gene lost 8 bases, with 21 bases spanning the gap. Germline CDR1 MNHEY, CDR2 SMNVEV (reference sequence). The CDR3 is 15 residues long. The CDR3, as DNA: TGTGCCAGCAGTACCACTCGGCCAGGGGTAGGAGGCTACACCTTC. Its translation: CASSTTRPGVGGYTF.

The chain couples TRBV7-2 to TRBJ1-4, with unresolved D. The CDR3 loop spans 15 amino acids. CDR1 and CDR2 from the germline V gene are SGHTA and FQGNSA. Trimming left V 3 bases short and J 0 bases short, with 8 bases between. Here the CDR3 DNA reads TGTGCCAGCAGCTTGCAGGCTTCAACTAATGAAAAACTGTTTTTT. Amino acid sequence: CASSLQASTNEKLFF. Using reference TRBV7-2 and TRBJ1-4 for the parts outside the CDR3, the full variable domain is GAGVSQSPSNKVTEKGKDVELRCDPISGHTALYWYRQSLGQGLEFLIYFQGNSAPDKSGLPSDRFSAERTGGSVSTLTIQRTQQEDSAVYLCASSLQASTNEKLFFGSGTQLSVL.

The chain links TRBV5-1 to TRBJ2-3; D may correspond to TRBD1 or TRBD2 (5 bases each). This CDR3 has 15 amino acids. CDR1 is SGHRS and CDR2 is YFSETQ in the germline V gene. The V and J ends lost 4 bases and 0 bases respectively, with 12 bases between them. DNA of the CDR3: TGCGCCAGCAGCGAGGGACCGAAGAGCACAGATACGCAGTATTTT. This gives the protein CASSEGPKSTDTQYF.

This clonotype was picked up a small number of times. The chain is built from TRBV5-1 and TRBJ2-3; D is perhaps TRBD1 or TRBD2 (5 bases each). Germline lookup yields CDR1 SGHRS and CDR2 YFSETQ. V gave up 0 bases and J gave up 4 bases, with 12 bases separating them. The CDR3 length is 15 residues. The CDR3 bases are TGCGCCAGCAGCTTGGAGGGCAGGGACCCAGATACGCAGTATTTT. Residues: CASSLEGRDPDTQYF.

The rearrangement joins TRBV20-1 to TRBJ1-1; 12 nucleotides match TRBD1. Trimming took 3 bases from V and 4 from J; bases not matched to a gene: 9. Germline CDR1 is DFQATT and CDR2 is SNEGSKA (reference sequence). There are 16 residues in the CDR3. This chain's CDR3 is CSASPGQGAFGTEAFF. CDR3 sequence (DNA): TGCAGTGCTAGTCCGGGACAGGGGGCTTTTGGCACTGAAGCTTTCTTT.

In this sample, this clonotype turned up once. An end of the junction does not agree with germline; a read error may underlie this. The genes are TRBV6-2 or TRBV6-3 and TRBJ2-1, with D unclear. Germline CDR1 is MNHEY and CDR2 is SVGEGT. This CDR3 has 11 residues. Here the CDR3 reads CTSSFLNEQFF. DNA of the CDR3: TGTACCAGCAGTTTCTTAAATGAGCAGTTCTTC.

Only a few counts were recorded for this clonotype. V is TRBV29-1 and J is TRBJ2-5, with TRBD1 matching over 9 bases. The CDR3 is 13 amino acids. The V segment lost 4 bases and the J segment 5 bases; nucleotides outside the gene matches: 5. Germline CDR1 SQVTM, CDR2 ANQGSEA. CDR3 residues: CSVATGGVETQYF. The CDR3 bases are TGCAGCGTTGCGACAGGGGGAGTGGAGACCCAGTACTTC.

The chain couples TRBV7-2 to TRBJ1-6; no reliable D call. The CDR3 runs 15 residues. Germline-derived CDR1 and CDR2 are SGHTA and FQGNSA. Trimming pared 5 bases from V and 8 bases from J, leaving 16 bases between. In DNA form, the CDR3 reads TGTGCCAGCAGCAACCGACCCGGCAGTGATTCACCCCTCCACTTT. Its protein product is CASSNRPGSDSPLHF.

This chain uses TRBV7-9 with TRBJ1-1, with 8 positions matching TRBD1. CDR3 length: 16 residues. Per the germline V gene, CDR1 is SEHNR and CDR2 is FQNEAQ (reference sequence). J was trimmed by 5 bases and V by 5 bases; bases with no gene match: 13. The DNA for the CDR3 is TGTGCCAGCAGCGGAGGCGGGCGACAGGGGAGGACTGAAGCTTTCTTT. This gives the protein CASSGGGRQGRTEAFF.

This clonotype was observed a handful of times. This rearrangement joins TRBV7-2 to TRBJ2-5, with 13 bases lining up with TRBD2. The V segment lost 0 bases and the J segment 2 bases; nucleotides outside the gene matches: 12. CDR3 length: 20 amino acids. CDR1 is SGHTA and CDR2 is FQGNSA in the germline V gene. The CDR3 loop reads CASSLAGGALLAGGQETQYF. The DNA of the CDR3 is TGTGCCAGCAGCTTAGCGGGAGGGGCTTTACTAGCGGGAGGGCAAGAGACCCAGTACTTC.

Many counts were recorded for this clonotype. J is TRBJ2-3 and V is TRBV7-9, with TRBD2 identical over 8 bases. The CDR3 has 14 residues. V was pared by 3 bases and J by 1 base, with 0 bases of the junction left unmatched. From germline, CDR1 is SEHNR and CDR2 FQNEAQ (reference sequence). The CDR3 nucleotides read TGTGCCAGCAGCTTGGGACTAGGCACAGATACGCAGTATTTT. It yields the protein CASSLGLGTDTQYF.

This clonotype was seen many times. The chain combines TRBV12-3 or TRBV12-4 with TRBJ1-2; possible D gene TRBD1, 5 bases. Trimming pared 4 bases from V and 10 bases from J, leaving 10 bases between. The CDR3 spans 11 residues. The CDR3 DNA reads TGTGCCAGCAGTTCTCGACAGCACTACACCTTC. Translated: CASSSRQHYTF.

J is TRBJ2-2 and V is TRBV4-3, with TRBD2 as a possible D gene (5 bases). The germline gives CDR1 LGHNA, CDR2 YSLEER. There are 14 residues in the CDR3. V was trimmed by 1 base and J by 8 bases, leaving 11 bases between them. The CDR3 region has the DNA TGCGCCAGCAGCCAAGTCCGGGGTGAGGGGGAGCTGTTTTTT. Amino acids: CASSQVRGEGELFF.

The table lists this clonotype with a few counts. V usage is TRBV4-3 and J usage is TRBJ2-7; D remains ambiguous. The CDR3 has 13 amino acids. With 9 bases removed from V and 0 bases from J, the gap between germline ends came to 12 bases. Germline V gene lookup returns CDR1 LGHNA and CDR2 YSLEER. The CDR3 is CARVSLISYEQYF. The DNA for the CDR3 is TGCGCCAGGGTTAGTCTTATCTCCTACGAGCAGTACTTC.

This chain joins TRBV7-9 and TRBJ2-1; TRBD2 aligns across 9 bases. Germline-derived CDR1 and CDR2 are SEHNR and FQNEAQ (reference sequence). With V trimmed by 6 bases and J by 14 bases, 8 bases remained unmatched. The length of the CDR3 is 12 residues. Written as DNA, the CDR3 is TGTGCCAGCAGTCTTAGCGGGGGCAGGGAGTTCTTC. It yields the protein CASSLSGGREFF.

A few counts support this clonotype. CDR3 region: CASSESKIGDAEAFF. CDR3 nucleotide sequence: TGCGCCAGCAGTGAGTCCAAAATAGGGGATGCTGAAGCTTTCTTT. The chain recombines TRBV10-1 with TRBJ1-1; D is possibly TRBD1 (5 bases). CDR1 is WNHNN and CDR2 is SYGVQD in the germline V gene (reference sequence). Trimming shortened V by 0 bases and J by 6 bases, and 14 bases separated the two germline ends. This CDR3 is built from 15 residues.